This entry lists 4 T cell receptor beta chains sequenced from one sample in a study of technical replicates of blood from a few donors (dated 2017 in TCRdb). The library was made by the immunoSEQ multiplex PCR assay. Not all clones reach the TCRdb copy of this immuneACCESS table, which keeps in-frame sequences only. Checked studies attribute under half of the gap to unresolved V genes and leave the rest unexplained. Recorded for this sample are some 49,000 clones; more than 85% of them occurred a single time. The ten largest account for 3% to 4% of the sample. The sample consisted of PBMCs. The receptor set was obtained from a human donor in good health. Some clones in this sample may be carry-over from other donors' samples.

This chain joins TRBV19 and TRBJ2-5; 12 nucleotides align to TRBD2. CDR3 size: 16 residues. Germline trimming cut 8 bases from V and 4 bases from J; bases unmatched to any gene: 11. Per germline, CDR1 LNHDA and CDR2 SQIVND (reference sequence). The DNA for the CDR3 is TGTGCCAGTGGCGCTTCCGGACTAGCGGGATTAGAGACCCAGTACTTC. This gives the protein CASGASGLAGLETQYF.

The chain links TRBV4-3 to TRBJ1-4; the D gene is possibly TRBD1 (5 bases). The CDR3 totals 15 residues. V was pared by 0 bases and J by 4 bases, with 9 bases between. Germline V gene lookup returns CDR1 LGHNA and CDR2 YSLEER. CDR3 loop: CASSQDRQSNEKLFF. In DNA form, the CDR3 reads TGCGCCAGCAGCCAAGATCGACAGAGTAATGAAAAACTGTTTTTT.

The chain is built from TRBV11-2 and TRBJ2-5; no firm D call. V shed 5 bases and J shed 4 bases, with 14 bases lying between them. The CDR3 is made up of 14 amino acids. Germline V gene data show CDR1 as SGHAT and CDR2 as FQNNGV. CDR3 region: CASSISVNGETQYF. In DNA form, the CDR3 reads TGTGCCAGCAGCATCAGCGTTAACGGAGAGACCCAGTACTTC.

The chain joins TRBV4-3 to TRBJ2-1; 7 bases are shared with TRBD2. The V gene's germline CDR1 is LGHNA and CDR2 YSLEER. V dropped 3 bases and J dropped 6; count of bases not matched to a gene: 26. The CDR3 extends over 21 amino acids. The CDR3 coding sequence is TGCGCCAGCAGCCAGGCCCCAAACTACTTGACGACTAGTCAGCGGGGCAATGAGCAGTTCTTC. Encoded protein: CASSQAPNYLTTSQRGNEQFF.